These 22 T cell receptor beta chains came from one sample sequenced in a study of T cells in women clearing cervical HPV infection. Only in-frame clones appear in the TCRdb table, and some are missing; sequencing was by immunoSEQ multiplex PCR. The repertoire table contains tens of thousands of clones. The source material was blood buffy coat. All receptors derive from a woman aged 18 to 75 with a cervical HPV16 infection that either progressed to CIN3+ or cleared (not recorded which).

About this clone: The read comes to an end 3 residues before the CDR3 does, leaving the germline J gene to fill in the end. This chain connects TRBV5-1 to TRBJ2-5; D may be TRBD2 (5 bases). This CDR3 comprises 15 residues. The V end lost 3 bases, the J end lost 7 bases, and 19 bases lay between the germline ends. Germline V gene sequence: CDR1 SGHRS, CDR2 YFSETQ. The CDR3 sequence: CASSSDPYGEGTQYF. The CDR3 bases that were read are TGCGCCAGCAGCTCCGACCCCTACGGTGAGGGGACC.

As for this clone: The sequence runs out 3 residues before the end of the CDR3; the remainder is reconstructed from the germline J gene. J is TRBJ2-1 and V is TRBV18, with no clear D. Trimming pared 0 bases from V and 8 bases from J, leaving 8 bases between. The CDR3 has 13 amino acids. Looked up from germline, CDR1 is KGHSH and CDR2 is LQKENI. The CDR3: CASSPPSTDEQFF. The DNA read from the CDR3 is TGTGCCAGCTCACCACCAAGTACGGATGAG.

Of note for this clone: Read coverage stops 3 residues before the CDR3 terminus; the germline J gene supplies the remainder. The chain links TRBV19 to TRBJ1-2, with D unclear. This CDR3 is 17 amino acids long. Germline V gives CDR1 LNHDA, CDR2 SQIVND (reference sequence). The V and J ends lost 0 bases and 7 bases respectively, with 21 bases between them. The CDR3 reads CASSIDNPPGRFSGYTF. CDR3 DNA, as far as it was read: TGTGCCAGTAGTATAGATAACCCTCCGGGGAGGTTCTCTGGC.

As regards this clone: The DNA ends 3 residues before the CDR3 does, and the rest of the CDR3 is filled in from the germline J gene. The rearrangement uses TRBV19 and TRBJ2-2, with TRBD1 matching over 10 bases. CDR3 length equals 15 residues. The V segment lost 3 bases and the J segment 5 bases; nucleotides outside the gene matches: 3. Germline V gene sequence: CDR1 LNHDA, CDR2 SQIVND (reference sequence). CDR3 DNA, as far as it was read: TGTGCCAGTAGTATTGGACAGGGGGATACCGGGGAG. Its protein is CASSIGQGDTGE. The complete CDR3 reads CASSIGQGDTGELFF.

As regards this clone: The DNA ends 3 residues before the CDR3 does, and the rest of the CDR3 is filled in from the germline J gene. This chain links TRBV19 with TRBJ2-5; the match to TRBD1 covers 7 bases. The length of the CDR3 is 13 residues. The germline V gene encodes CDR1 LNHDA and CDR2 SQIVND (reference sequence). The V and J ends lost 5 bases and 5 bases, in that order; junction bases with no gene match: 5. The DNA read from the CDR3 is TGTGCCAGTAGTCCGACAGGGAGCGAGACC. This gives the protein CASSPTGSET. The full CDR3 reads CASSPTGSETQYF.

As concerns this clone: The read ends 3 residues early relative to the CDR3; the germline J gene fills the gap. This chain uses TRBV18 with TRBJ1-2; 9 bases match TRBD1. In germline, CDR1 is KGHSH, CDR2 LQKENI. The CDR3 is made up of 16 amino acids. The chain's CDR3 is CASSSHPGQGINDYTF. CDR3 DNA (partial): TGTGCCAGCTCATCGCACCCGGGACAGGGAATCAACGAC.

CDR3 amino acids: CATKDREGTEAFF. The sequenced CDR3 bases are TGTGCCACAAAGGACAGGGAGGGCACTGAA. V usage is TRBV2 and J usage is TRBJ1-1; 8 bases match TRBD1. The read is 3 residues too short to cover the CDR3 end, so that end is filled in from the germline J gene. Trimming removed 10 bases from V and 4 bases from J; junction bases left unmatched: 8. The germline CDR1 and CDR2 sequences are SNHLY and FYNNEI. This CDR3 is 13 amino acids long.

Regarding this clone: Read data end 3 residues before the CDR3 end; the end is taken from the germline J gene. The V gene is TRBV20-1, the J gene TRBJ1-4, with 8 bases that match TRBD1. The trim removed 0 bases at V and 8 bases at J, leaving 5 bases unmatched. CDR1 DFQATT and CDR2 SNEGSKA come from the germline V gene (reference sequence). This CDR3 spans 14 amino acids. CDR3 protein: CSAREGTGGEKLFF. CDR3 DNA (partial): TGCAGTGCTAGAGAGGGGACAGGTGGCGAAAAA.

On this clone: With the read ending 3 residues before the CDR3 end, the germline J gene is used to fill in that end. J is TRBJ1-2 and V is TRBV10-1; D is uncertain. Trimming shortened V by 4 bases and J by 0 bases, and 24 bases separated the two germline ends. The CDR3 spans 19 residues. Germline V gene lookup returns CDR1 WNHNN and CDR2 SYGVQD (reference sequence). The sequenced CDR3 bases are TGCGCCAGCAGTGGGATCCTCACGCGGTGGATAACAACTAACTATGGC. It is translated as CASSGILTRWITTNYG. The full CDR3 reads CASSGILTRWITTNYGYTF.

On this clone: The read ends 3 residues early relative to the CDR3; the germline J gene fills the gap. This chain links TRBV29-1 with TRBJ2-3; D gene uncertain. Trimming cost V 4 bases and J 1 base, with 9 bases left between them. The germline V gene has CDR1 SQVTM and CDR2 ANQGSEA. The CDR3 consists of 13 residues. CDR3 DNA, as far as it was read: TGCAGCGTTGGTCCCAGCGGCACAGATACG. Translated: CSVGPSGTDT. The entire CDR3 reads CSVGPSGTDTQYF.

As concerns this clone: The read is 3 residues too short to cover the CDR3 end, so that end is filled in from the germline J gene. This sequence joins TRBV28 and TRBJ1-6; a weak D match, TRBD1 (5 bases). The germline CDR1 and CDR2 sequences are MDHEN and SYDVKM. V gave up 6 bases and J gave up 7 bases, with 13 bases separating them. The CDR3 sequence is 14 residues long. Partial CDR3 DNA: TGTGCCAGCAGCGCGGACATCGGCAATTCACCC. Protein: CASSADIGNSP. The CDR3 in full is CASSADIGNSPLHF.

As concerns this clone: The read comes to an end 3 residues before the CDR3 does, leaving the germline J gene to fill in the end. V and J are TRBV18 and TRBJ1-2; 9 positions match TRBD1. CDR3 size: 15 residues. The ends lost 3 bases at V and 4 bases at J; junction bases unmatched: 6. Germline loops: CDR1 KGHSH, CDR2 LQKENI. The CDR3 sequence: CASSPYTGGGYGYTF. The sequenced part of the CDR3 DNA is TGTGCCAGCTCACCTTACACAGGGGGCGGCTATGGC.

For this clone: Read data end 3 residues before the CDR3 end; the end is taken from the germline J gene. The chain links TRBV28 to TRBJ2-5; weak D call: TRBD1 (6 bases). CDR1 and CDR2 from the germline V gene are MDHEN and SYDVKM. The CDR3 runs to 14 residues. The CDR3 sequence is CASSPGQPQGTQYF. Partial CDR3 DNA: TGTGCCAGCAGTCCGGGACAACCCCAAGGAACC. The whole variable domain, filled in from reference TRBV28 and TRBJ2-5, reads DVKVTQSSRYLVKRTGEKVFLECVQDMDHENMFWYRQDPGLGLRLIYFSYDVKMKEKGDIPEGYSVSREKKERFSLILESASTNQTSMYLCASSPGQPQGTQYFGPGTRLLVL.

A word on this clone: The read is 3 residues too short to cover the CDR3 end, so that end is filled in from the germline J gene. The chain combines TRBV4-1 with TRBJ1-5; perhaps TRBD1 as D (6 bases). Germline V gene lookup returns CDR1 MGHRA and CDR2 YSYEKL. The CDR3 extends over 14 amino acids. The V end was cut by 4 bases, the J end by 9 bases, with 16 bases between. CDR3: CASSPNREDGPQHF. The CDR3 bases that were read are TGCGCCAGCAGCCCCAACAGGGAAGATGGGCCC.

Of note for this clone: Read coverage stops 3 residues before the CDR3 terminus; the germline J gene supplies the remainder. The chain uses TRBV5-1 and TRBJ2-1; 9 bases fit TRBD1. This CDR3 has 14 amino acids. Looked up from germline, CDR1 is SGHRS and CDR2 is YFSETQ. V gave up 2 bases and J gave up 9 bases; unmatched junction bases: 6. The CDR3 DNA, read in part, is TGCGCCAGCAGCTTTATAGGGACAGGGACTGAG. Protein product: CASSFIGTGTE. The CDR3 reads in full as CASSFIGTGTEQFF.

On this clone: Sequencing ends 3 residues short of the CDR3 end; the germline J gene provides the rest. The chain couples TRBV2 to TRBJ2-5; TRBD2 is a possible D gene (6 bases). V was shortened by 7 bases and J by 5 bases, with 14 bases between the two germline ends. CDR3 length: 13 residues. CDR1 is SNHLY and CDR2 is FYNNEI in the germline V gene. The part of the CDR3 DNA that was read is TGTGCCAGCACCCCCGGGGGTCTTGAGACC. This gives the protein CASTPGGLET. Given in full, the CDR3 is CASTPGGLETQYF.

Of note for this clone: The read terminates 3 residues ahead of where the CDR3 ends, so the germline J gene completes it. The chain recombines TRBV2 with TRBJ1-2, with TRBD1 matching over 7 bases. The length of the CDR3 is 15 residues. The ends lost 3 bases at V and 4 bases at J; junction bases unmatched: 8. Looked up from germline, CDR1 is SNHLY and CDR2 is FYNNEI. The covered CDR3 bases are TGTGCCAGCAGTGATGAGTTGCGGGACAGCTATGGC. This codes for CASSDELRDSYG. The CDR3 in its entirety is CASSDELRDSYGYTF.

As to this clone: The read halts 3 residues ahead of the CDR3 end, with the missing end drawn from the germline J gene. The chain recombines TRBV19 with TRBJ1-1, with 7 bases matching TRBD1. This CDR3 is 14 amino acids long. The germline V gene encodes CDR1 LNHDA and CDR2 SQIVND (reference sequence). V trimming: 4 bases; J trimming: 5 bases; junction bases outside the gene matches: 7. Partial CDR3 DNA: TGTGCCAGTAGTAGACAGGGAGTGGAAACTGAA. Protein: CASSRQGVETE. The full CDR3 sequence reads CASSRQGVETEAFF.

Details on this clone: The read ends 3 residues shy of where the CDR3 ends; the end is completed using the germline J gene. The chain has TRBV7-3 and TRBJ2-5; 8 bases align to TRBD2. Germline assignment: CDR1 SGHTA and CDR2 FQGTGA. Trimming took 4 bases from V and 5 from J; bases not matched to a gene: 6. The CDR3 runs to 14 residues. The CDR3 region is CASSSGGAGETQYF. The CDR3 DNA, read in part, is TGTGCCAGCAGCTCGGGAGGGGCGGGGGAGACC.

A remark on this clone: Read data end 3 residues before the CDR3 end; the end is taken from the germline J gene. The genes are TRBV10-3 and TRBJ2-1; 12 bases are shared with TRBD1. The CDR3 loop spans 16 amino acids. The germline V gene encodes CDR1 ENHRY and CDR2 SYGVKD. Losses at the gene ends were 6 bases for V and 7 bases for J; bases not matched to a gene: 10. CDR3 residues: CAISRGDRGRSNEQFF. CDR3 bases read: TGTGCCATCAGCAGGGGGGACAGGGGGCGGAGTAATGAG.

In regard to this clone: The read terminates 3 residues before the CDR3 end, so the remaining end is supplied by the germline J gene. V is TRBV7-8 and J is TRBJ2-1; 7 nucleotides align to TRBD1. The CDR3 has 17 amino acids. Germline trimming cut 1 base from V and 2 bases from J; bases unmatched to any gene: 8. Germline V CDR1 and CDR2: SGHVS, FQNEAQ. The CDR3 region is CASSLGGRRGTYNEQFF. The CDR3 DNA, read in part, is TGTGCCAGCAGCTTAGGCGGGCGCAGGGGGACCTACAATGAG.

A word on this clone: The CDR3 goes on 3 residues after the read ends, and that part is filled in from the germline J gene. The rearrangement links TRBV5-1 to TRBJ2-2; TRBD2 matches at 7 bases. The CDR3 runs to 15 residues. Germline V gene data show CDR1 as SGHRS and CDR2 as YFSETQ. J was trimmed by 2 bases and V by 2 bases; bases with no gene match: 3. The CDR3 region is CASSFLAENTGELFF. The sequenced CDR3 bases are TGCGCCAGCAGCTTCCTAGCGGAAAACACCGGGGAG. The full variable domain, in which reference TRBV5-1 and TRBJ2-2 provide the parts outside the CDR3, is KAGVTQTPRYLIKTRGQQVTLSCSPISGHRSVSWYQQTPGQGLQFLFEYFSETQRNKGNFPGRFSGRQFSNSRSEMNVSTLELGDSALYLCASSFLAENTGELFFGEGSRLTVL.